This T cell receptor beta chain was identified in a study of beta chain bispecific antibodies for T cell cancers. The overall study: Surface TRBV12 (TRBV12-3) was on Jurkat, TRBV5-5 on HPB-ALL. Study observations and caveats: The leukemia cells, rather than normal T cells, gave most of the targeted TRBV signal.

The V gene lost 6 bases and the J gene lost 5 bases, with 13 bases spanning the gap. Germline V gene sequence: CDR1 MNHEY, CDR2 SMNVEV (reference sequence). CDR3 size: 13 residues. Either OKT3 anti-CD3 antibody or CD3/CD28 beads expanded T cells from blood mononuclear cells over roughly 3 days. Culture medium contained IL-2 at 85 to 100 IU/ml and IL-7 at about 4.6 ng/ml. Unique molecular identifier barcodes measured each clonotype's abundance. TCRdb re-called the 5' RACE reads through MiXCR, storing one row per CDR3 protein. The data show over 20,000 distinct CDR3 sequences, about 2.7% seen once. This clonotype was found many times. Its antigen is undetermined.

The chain combines TRBV27 with TRBJ1-1; D is undetermined. Input material: healthy donor T cells cultured with leukemia cells. The receptor's source is a human donor in good health. Some clones in this sample may be carry-over from other donors' samples. CDR3 amino acids: CASSYNTGTEAFF. The CDR3 region has the DNA TGTGCCAGCAGCTATAACACTGGGACTGAAGCTTTCTTT.